The next 22 T cell receptor beta chains were all read from a single sample in a study of blood T cell repertoires in COVID-19. Sequenced by immunoSEQ multiplex PCR; TCRdb stores in-frame clones only, minus some. The top ten clones hold under 5.5% of a sample with around 59,000 clones, about 90% of them seen once. Sequencing was done on a sample of peripheral blood. The receptor set was obtained from a man aged 55-75 years with acute or convalescent COVID-19.

This chain links TRBV6-5 with TRBJ2-5; tentatively, D is TRBD1 (6 bases). V shed 7 bases and J shed 1 base, with 13 bases lying between them. This CDR3 spans 14 amino acids. Germline CDR1 MNHEY, CDR2 SVGAGI. Here the CDR3 reads CASMRTALQETQYF. In DNA, the CDR3 is TGTGCCAGCATGAGGACAGCTCTCCAAGAGACCCAGTACTTC.

The rearrangement uses TRBV30 and TRBJ1-3; D is undetermined. The CDR3 runs to 14 residues. Germline CDR1 reads GTSNPN; CDR2 reads SVGIG (reference sequence). V lost 1 base to trimming and J lost 0 bases, with 7 bases between them. DNA of the CDR3: TGTGCCTGGAGTGCTGAGGGCTCTGGAAACACCATATATTTT. Translation: CAWSAEGSGNTIYF. Together with reference TRBV30 and TRBJ1-3, the CDR3 gives the full variable domain: SQTIHQWPATLVQPVGSPLSLECTVEGTSNPNLYWYRQAAGRGLQLLFYSVGIGQISSEVPQNLSASRPQDRQFILSSKKLLLSDSGFYLCAWSAEGSGNTIYFGEGSWLTVV.

The J gene is TRBJ1-2, the V gene TRBV28; 11 bases map to TRBD1. Germline values: CDR1 MDHEN, CDR2 SYDVKM. The J segment lost 4 bases and the V segment lost 8 bases, leaving 3 bases of the junction unmatched. The CDR3 totals 13 residues. The CDR3 spells CASGTGGGYGYTF. CDR3 DNA sequence: TGTGCCAGCGGGACAGGGGGTGGCTATGGCTACACCTTC.

This chain uses TRBV5-1 with TRBJ1-1; 7 nucleotides line up with TRBD1. The germline V gene has CDR1 SGHRS and CDR2 YFSETQ. CDR3 size: 15 residues. The CDR3 spells CAQGVCTQGITEAFF. CDR3 coding DNA: TGCGCGCAGGGGGTTTGTACACAGGGAATCACTGAAGCTTTCTTT.

The chain has TRBV3-1 (or the pseudogene TRBV3-2) and TRBJ2-1; perhaps TRBD1 as D (5 bases). Germline V gives CDR1 LGHDT, CDR2 YNNKEL (reference sequence). Trimming took 1 base from V and 6 from J, leaving 13 bases between them. The CDR3 has 15 residues. The CDR3 sequence: CASSQVGLSFNEQFF. In DNA, the CDR3 is TGTGCCAGCAGCCAAGTGGGGCTCTCATTCAATGAGCAGTTCTTC.

This rearrangement joins TRBV19 to TRBJ1-5; no definite D call. Trimming stripped 2 bases from V and 2 bases from J, with 10 bases between. The CDR3 contains 15 residues. Germline loops: CDR1 LNHDA, CDR2 SQIVND (reference sequence). Here the CDR3 DNA reads TGTGCCAGTAGTATATTCGCGGCTGGCAATCAGCCCCAGCATTTT. Amino acids: CASSIFAAGNQPQHF.

This clone was observed once. The chain combines TRBV2 with TRBJ2-5; 14 nucleotides line up with TRBD2. Germline CDR1 SNHLY, CDR2 FYNNEI. The CDR3 spans 15 residues. V was pared by 6 bases and J by 5 bases, with 5 bases of the junction left unmatched. This chain's CDR3 is CASRLGTSGSETQYF. Here the CDR3 DNA reads TGTGCCAGCAGACTCGGGACTAGCGGGAGTGAGACCCAGTACTTC.

This clone was detected a few times. This rearrangement joins TRBV7-8 to TRBJ1-6, with D uncertain. The germline V gene has CDR1 SGHVS and CDR2 FQNEAQ. The germline V and J ends were trimmed by 5 bases and 4 bases, with 12 bases remaining between them. This CDR3 comprises 15 residues. The CDR3 DNA sequence: TGTGCCAGCAGCCCCCTCGGGATGTATAATTCACCCCTCCACTTT. This encodes CASSPLGMYNSPLHF.

CDR3 in amino acids: CASRARAEGDTQYF. The CDR3 coding sequence is TGTGCCAGTAGGGCACGAGCGGAGGGGGATACGCAGTATTTT. The chain carries TRBV19 and TRBJ2-3; the D gene is possibly TRBD2 (6 bases). Germline V lookup: CDR1 LNHDA, CDR2 SQIVND (reference sequence). The CDR3 has 14 residues. Deletions cut 6 bases from V and 6 bases from J, with 16 bases between.

The CDR3 is CASSPEVRRYNSPLHF. CDR3 DNA sequence: TGTGCCAGCTCACCCGAGGTCCGGAGGTATAATTCACCCCTCCACTTT. V gene TRBV18 combines with J gene TRBJ1-6; D gene uncertain. The CDR3 extends over 16 amino acids. Trimming removed 3 bases at V and 4 bases at J, with 13 bases between. Germline CDR1 is KGHSH and CDR2 is LQKENI.

This rearrangement joins TRBV7-8 to TRBJ2-2; 7 bases align to TRBD2. The J segment lost 6 bases and the V segment lost 1 base, leaving 8 bases of the junction unmatched. This CDR3 comprises 16 residues. The germline V gene has CDR1 SGHVS and CDR2 FQNEAQ. The CDR3 here is CASSLGWRLASGELFF. The CDR3 DNA reads as TGTGCCAGCAGCTTAGGTTGGAGACTAGCCTCCGGGGAGCTGTTTTTT.

The chain uses TRBV4-1 and TRBJ2-2; 8 bases align to TRBD2. The CDR3 spans 16 residues. Germline V lookup: CDR1 MGHRA, CDR2 YSYEKL. Trimming removed 6 bases from V and 7 bases from J; junction bases left unmatched: 13. The CDR3 DNA reads TGCGCCAGCAGTCAGCGGGGAGCGGGGGATAACGGGGAGCTGTTTTTT. It specifies CASSQRGAGDNGELFF.

V usage is TRBV5-4 and J usage is TRBJ1-2, with 7 bases aligning to TRBD1. J was trimmed by 0 bases and V by 2 bases; bases with no gene match: 4. This CDR3 is 15 amino acids long. Germline lookup yields CDR1 SGHNT and CDR2 YYREEE (reference sequence). The CDR3 DNA reads as TGTGCCAGCAGCTTCGGACAGGTTACTAACTATGGCTACACCTTC. Translated, it gives CASSFGQVTNYGYTF. Full variable domain (remainder filled in from reference TRBV5-4 and TRBJ1-2): ETGVTQSPTHLIKTRGQQVTLRCSSQSGHNTVSWYQQALGQGPQFIFQYYREEENGRGNFPPRFSGLQFPNYSSELNVNALELDDSALYLCASSFGQVTNYGYTFGSGTRLTVV.

The V call is TRBV10-3, the J call TRBJ2-7; TRBD2 matches 12 bases. The V segment lost 4 bases and the J segment 6 bases; nucleotides outside the gene matches: 7. This CDR3 is 15 amino acids long. Germline V lookup: CDR1 ENHRY, CDR2 SYGVKD. CDR3 sequence (DNA): TGTGCCATCAGTGGGACTAGCGGGGTGGTGGGCGAGCAGTACTTC. This gives the protein CAISGTSGVVGEQYF.

This chain joins TRBV3-1 (or the pseudogene TRBV3-2) and TRBJ2-2; 8 bases map to TRBD2. The V and J ends lost 8 bases and 5 bases, in that order; junction bases with no gene match: 7. The CDR3 runs to 14 residues. CDR1 is LGHDT, CDR2 YNNKEL, per germline (reference sequence). The CDR3 DNA is TGTGCCAGCGGGAACCGGGAGGGGACCGGGGAGCTGTTTTTT. It codes for CASGNREGTGELFF.

V is TRBV5-1 and J is TRBJ1-1, with TRBD1 identical over 9 bases. The CDR3 loop spans 15 amino acids. CDR1 and CDR2 (germline): SGHRS, YFSETQ. The J segment lost 3 bases and the V segment lost 3 bases, leaving 6 bases of the junction unmatched. The CDR3 reads CASSSGQGGYTEAFF. CDR3 in DNA: TGCGCCAGCAGCTCGGGACAGGGAGGCTACACTGAAGCTTTCTTT.

The chain couples TRBV19 to TRBJ1-4, with unresolved D. V gave up 4 bases and J gave up 11 bases, with 11 bases separating them. CDR3 size: 12 residues. The germline CDR1 and CDR2 sequences are LNHDA and SQIVND (reference sequence). CDR3 loop: CASSNWEDKLFF. CDR3 in DNA: TGTGCCAGTAGTAATTGGGAGGACAAACTGTTTTTT.

The chain links TRBV5-1 to TRBJ2-5; 9 positions agree with TRBD2. The CDR3 covers 14 residues. V lost 0 bases, J lost 5 bases, and 2 bases stayed unmatched. Germline V gene lookup returns CDR1 SGHRS and CDR2 YFSETQ. In DNA form, the CDR3 reads TGCGCCAGCAGCTTGGTAGCGGGAGTTGAGACCCAGTACTTC. Translating it yields CASSLVAGVETQYF.

The chain employs TRBV5-4 and TRBJ2-7; TRBD2 aligns across 10 bases. Trimming removed 4 bases from V and 2 bases from J; junction bases left unmatched: 12. Germline V gene data show CDR1 as SGHNT and CDR2 as YYREEE (reference sequence). The CDR3 has 17 amino acids. The CDR3 sequence is CASSPRTSGAGPYEQYF. The CDR3 DNA reads TGTGCCAGCAGCCCCCGGACTAGCGGAGCAGGCCCCTACGAGCAGTACTTC.

This chain uses TRBV7-9 with TRBJ2-5; D perhaps matches TRBD2 (6 bases). The V gene lost 9 bases and the J gene lost 1 base, with 21 bases spanning the gap. Germline-derived CDR1 and CDR2 are SEHNR and FQNEAQ (reference sequence). The length of the CDR3 is 16 residues. CDR3 loop: CASGAGSLLVQETQYF. The CDR3, as DNA: TGTGCCAGTGGCGCGGGGAGTCTGTTGGTCCAAGAGACCCAGTACTTC. The full variable domain, its missing parts supplied by reference TRBV7-9 and TRBJ2-5, is DTGVSQNPRHKITKRGQNVTFRCDPISEHNRLYWYRQTLGQGPEFLTYFQNEAQLEKSRLLSDRFSAERPKGSFSTLEIQRTEQGDSAMYLCASGAGSLLVQETQYFGPGTRLLVL.

The chain joins TRBV28 to TRBJ2-7, with D unclear. V gave up 1 base and J gave up 2 bases, with 6 bases separating them. Germline CDR1 and CDR2: MDHEN and SYDVKM. This CDR3 spans 13 amino acids. The CDR3 coding sequence is TGTGCCAGCAGTTTATCCGGAGCCTACGAGCAGTACTTC. It encodes CASSLSGAYEQYF.

The V and J genes are TRBV24-1 and TRBJ2-6, with D possibly matching TRBD2 (5 bases). Deletions cut 3 bases from V and 2 bases from J, with 13 bases between. CDR3 length: 17 residues. The germline V gene has CDR1 KGHDR and CDR2 SFDVKD. The CDR3 region has the DNA TGTGCCACCAGTGATCTCCCCGGGCGGGCTGGGGCCAACGTCCTGACTTTC. Translating gives CATSDLPGRAGANVLTF.